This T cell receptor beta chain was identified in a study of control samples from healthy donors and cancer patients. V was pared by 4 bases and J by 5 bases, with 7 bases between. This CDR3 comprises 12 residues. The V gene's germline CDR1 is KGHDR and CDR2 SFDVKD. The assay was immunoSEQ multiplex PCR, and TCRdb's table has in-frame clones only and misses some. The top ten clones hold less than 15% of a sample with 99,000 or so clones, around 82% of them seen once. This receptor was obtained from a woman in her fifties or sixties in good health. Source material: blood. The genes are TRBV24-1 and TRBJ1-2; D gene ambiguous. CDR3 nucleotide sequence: TGTGCCACCAGTGACCCGTTTTATGGCTACACCTTC. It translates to CATSDPFYGYTF.